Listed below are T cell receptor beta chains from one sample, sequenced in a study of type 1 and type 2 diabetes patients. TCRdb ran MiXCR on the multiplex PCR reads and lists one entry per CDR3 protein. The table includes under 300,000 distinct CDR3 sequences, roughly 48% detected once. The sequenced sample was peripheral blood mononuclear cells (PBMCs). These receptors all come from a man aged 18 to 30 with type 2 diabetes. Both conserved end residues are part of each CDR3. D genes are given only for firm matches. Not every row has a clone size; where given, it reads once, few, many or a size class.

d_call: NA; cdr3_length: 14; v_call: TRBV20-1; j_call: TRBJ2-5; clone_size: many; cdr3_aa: CSARGADARETQYF; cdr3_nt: TGCAGTGCTAGAGGGGCGGATGCCCGAGAGACCCAGTACTTC
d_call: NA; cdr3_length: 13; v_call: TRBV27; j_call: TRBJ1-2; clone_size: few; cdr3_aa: CASSPTPNYGYTF; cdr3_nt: TGTGCCAGCAGCCCCACACCGAACTATGGCTACACCTTC
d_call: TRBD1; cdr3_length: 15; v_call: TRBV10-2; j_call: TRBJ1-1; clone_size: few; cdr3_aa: CASRQGQGLNTEAFF; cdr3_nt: TGCGCCAGCAGACAAGGACAGGGCCTAAACACTGAAGCTTTCTTT
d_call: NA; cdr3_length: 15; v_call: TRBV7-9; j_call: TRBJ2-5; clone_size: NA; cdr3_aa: CASSISTFQGETQYF; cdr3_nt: TGTGCCAGTAGTATATCAACGTTCCAGGGAGAGACCCAGTACTTC
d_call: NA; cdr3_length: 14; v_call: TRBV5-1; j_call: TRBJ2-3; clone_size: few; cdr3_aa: CASSLRQGGDTQYF; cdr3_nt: TGCGCCAGCAGCTTGAGGCAAGGGGGGGATACGCAGTATTTT
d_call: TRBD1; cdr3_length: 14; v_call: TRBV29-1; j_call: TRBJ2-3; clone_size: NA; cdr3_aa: CSVEGTGKSDTQYF; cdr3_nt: TGCAGCGTTGAGGGGACAGGGAAGTCGGATACGCAGTATTTT
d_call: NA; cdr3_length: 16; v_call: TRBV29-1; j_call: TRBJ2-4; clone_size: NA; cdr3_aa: CSVETGGLEPGNIQYF; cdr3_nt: TGCAGCGTTGAGACAGGAGGGTTGGAGCCAGGGAACATTCAGTACTTC
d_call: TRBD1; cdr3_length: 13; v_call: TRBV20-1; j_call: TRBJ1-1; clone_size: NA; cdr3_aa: CSAPGTGNTKAFF; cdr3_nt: TGCAGTGCTCCCGGGACAGGGAACACTAAAGCTTTCTTT
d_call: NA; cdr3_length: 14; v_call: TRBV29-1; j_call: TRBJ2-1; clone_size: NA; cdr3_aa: CSVEEGSSYNEQFF; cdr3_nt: TGCAGCGTTGAAGAAGGGAGCTCCTACAATGAGCAGTTCTTC
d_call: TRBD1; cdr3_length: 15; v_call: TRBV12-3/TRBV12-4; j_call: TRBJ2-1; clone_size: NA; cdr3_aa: CASSGQGMSYNEQFF; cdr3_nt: TGTGCCAGCAGCGGACAGGGAATGTCCTACAATGAGCAGTTCTTC
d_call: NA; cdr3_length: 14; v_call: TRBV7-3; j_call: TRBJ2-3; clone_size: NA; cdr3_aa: CASSLTPNTDTQYF; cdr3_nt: TGTGCCAGCAGCTTAACTCCTAACACAGATACGCAGTATTTT
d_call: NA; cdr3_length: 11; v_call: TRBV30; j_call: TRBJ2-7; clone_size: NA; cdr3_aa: CAWSEFYEQYF; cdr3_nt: TGTGCCTGGAGTGAGTTCTACGAGCAGTACTTC
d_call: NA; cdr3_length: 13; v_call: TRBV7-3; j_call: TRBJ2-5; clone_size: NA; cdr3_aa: CATALGSQETQYF; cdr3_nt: TGTGCAACAGCATTGGGGTCTCAAGAGACCCAGTACTTC
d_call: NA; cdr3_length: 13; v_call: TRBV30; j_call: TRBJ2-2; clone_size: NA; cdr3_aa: CASGPADTGELFF; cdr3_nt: TGTGCCTCGGGCCCAGCGGACACCGGGGAGCTGTTTTTT
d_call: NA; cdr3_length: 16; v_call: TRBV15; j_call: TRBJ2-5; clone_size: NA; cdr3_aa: CATSRVEPGPKETQYF; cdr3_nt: TGTGCCACCAGCAGAGTGGAGCCGGGGCCTAAAGAGACCCAGTACTTC
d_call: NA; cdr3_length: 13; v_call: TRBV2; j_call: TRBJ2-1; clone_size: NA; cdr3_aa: CASSRWVNNEQFF; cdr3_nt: TGTGCCAGCAGTCGGTGGGTCAACAATGAGCAGTTCTTC
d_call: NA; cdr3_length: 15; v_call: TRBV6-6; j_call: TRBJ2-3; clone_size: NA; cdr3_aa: CASSFPQGGTDTQYF; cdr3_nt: TGTGCCAGCAGTTTCCCCCAGGGCGGCACAGATACGCAGTATTTT
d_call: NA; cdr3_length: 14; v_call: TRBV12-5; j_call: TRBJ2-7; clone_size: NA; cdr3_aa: CASGLQAGSDEQYF; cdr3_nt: TGTGCTAGTGGTTTACAAGCGGGTTCCGACGAGCAGTACTTC
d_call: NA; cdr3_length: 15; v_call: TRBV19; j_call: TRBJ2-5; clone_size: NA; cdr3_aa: CASSTRPKLYNEQYF; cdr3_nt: TGTGCCAGTAGCACCCGCCCGAAACTCTACAATGAGCAGTACTTC
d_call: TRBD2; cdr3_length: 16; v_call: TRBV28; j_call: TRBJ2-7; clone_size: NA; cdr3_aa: CASSSWTSGGFYEQYF; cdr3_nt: TGTGCCAGCAGTTCCTGGACTAGCGGGGGATTTTACGAGCAGTACTTC
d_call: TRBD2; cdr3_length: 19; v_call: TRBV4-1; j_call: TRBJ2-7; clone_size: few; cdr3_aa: CASSRGPPGLAGERYEQYF; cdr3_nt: TGCGCCAGCAGCCGAGGACCCCCGGGACTAGCGGGAGAGCGCTACGAGCAGTACTTC
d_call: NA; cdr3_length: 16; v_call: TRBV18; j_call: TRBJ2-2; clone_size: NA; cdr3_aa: CASSLSGTLPSGELFF; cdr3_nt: TGTGCCAGCTCACTCTCCGGGACTCTGCCTTCCGGGGAGCTGTTTTTT
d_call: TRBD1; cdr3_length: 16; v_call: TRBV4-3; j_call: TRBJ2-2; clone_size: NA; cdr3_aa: CASSQFSQGGGGELFF; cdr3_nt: TGCGCCAGCAGCCAATTCTCACAGGGGGGTGGCGGGGAGCTGTTTTTT
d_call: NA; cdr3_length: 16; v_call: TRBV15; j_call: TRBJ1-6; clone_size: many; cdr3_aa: CATSRDTIRSNSPLHF; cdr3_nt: TGTGCCACCAGCAGAGATACCATCAGGAGTAATTCACCCCTCCACTTT
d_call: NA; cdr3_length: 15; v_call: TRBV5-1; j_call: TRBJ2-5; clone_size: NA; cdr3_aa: CASSLVGSKQETQYF; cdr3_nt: TGCGCCAGCAGCTTGGTAGGCAGCAAACAAGAGACCCAGTACTTC
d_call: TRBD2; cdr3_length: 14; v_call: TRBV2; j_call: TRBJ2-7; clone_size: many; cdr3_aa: CASSELAGRLEQYF; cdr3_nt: TGTGCCAGCAGTGAATTAGCGGGACGGCTCGAGCAGTACTTC
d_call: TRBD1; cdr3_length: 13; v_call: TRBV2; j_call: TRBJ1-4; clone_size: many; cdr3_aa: CASSAKGAEKLFF; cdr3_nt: TGTGCCAGCAGTGCTAAGGGGGCAGAAAAACTGTTTTTT
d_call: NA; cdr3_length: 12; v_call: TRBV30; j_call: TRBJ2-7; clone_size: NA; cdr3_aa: CAWSVISDEQYF; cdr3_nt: TGTGCCTGGAGTGTAATTAGCGACGAGCAGTACTTC